This T cell receptor (beta chain) was sequenced in a study of cytomegalovirus exposure and HLA in healthy donors. Germline V CDR1 and CDR2: LNHDA, SQIVND (reference sequence). CDR3 size: 15 residues. V shed 3 bases and J shed 6 bases, with 17 bases lying between them. This clone was detected only a few times. Its antigen is currently unknown. General study findings and limits: Association with HLA alleles at 0.05 false discovery rate was found for 16,951 TCR beta sequences in a later analysis. Analysis was performed later, and it showed HLA-associated TCR beta chains to be more clonally expanded than equally common others.

A multiplex PCR was run with 60 Vbeta primers and 13 Jbeta primers. In the source study's methods: Approximately 11 million of tens of millions of unique TCR beta chains were shared, per a later count. The protocol was immunoSEQ multiplex PCR, while the TCRdb copy is restricted to in-frame clones and leaves out a portion. Clone size and V and J calls were adopted from that table, with D and trimming inferred from the DNA. The repertoire holds under 150,000 clones, with around 80% as singletons. The rearrangement uses TRBV19 and TRBJ1-1; D not certain. This clonotype was sampled from a woman aged 45 to 65 in good health and CMV-seropositive. Sequenced sample: PBMCs. The CDR3: CASSILDSRTPEAFF. The CDR3 coding sequence is TGTGCCAGTAGTATTTTGGACTCTAGGACCCCTGAAGCTTTCTTT.